The rows below give T cell receptor beta chains drawn from one sample of a study of a mutant IDH1 vaccine in newly diagnosed glioma. Which antigens these TCRs recognize remains unknown. Method: immunoSEQ multiplex PCR; TCRdb's copy keeps in-frame clones and lacks some. Of about 60,000 clones listed, about nine tenths are singletons. The sequences come from PBMCs, collected from a glioma patient whose treatment included an IDH1 peptide vaccine. The origin of the receptors is a middle-aged man with glioma. Both conserved end residues are part of each CDR3. A D gene is named only where the DNA matches it firmly. Clone size appears in some rows only: once, few, many, or a class for an expanded clone.

CDR3,DNA,V,D,length,J,size
CASSPGGASNTEAFF,TGTGCCAGCTCACCCGGCGGGGCGTCGAACACTGAAGCTTTCTTT,TRBV18,NA,15,TRBJ1-1,NA
CASSLAPGGETYEQYF,TGCGCCAGCAGCTTGGCCCCGGGGGGGGAGACCTACGAGCAGTACTTC,TRBV5-1,TRBD2,16,TRBJ2-7,NA
CASSPIRGGQGRTREKLFF,TGTGCCAGCAGCCCGATTAGGGGGGGACAGGGGAGGACGCGCGAAAAACTGTTTTTT,TRBV7-9,TRBD1,19,TRBJ1-4,few
CASSLATGPSYEQYF,TGCGCCAGCAGCTTGGCGACGGGACCCTCCTACGAGCAGTACTTC,TRBV5-1,NA,15,TRBJ2-7,NA
CASSIQADRRLSYGYTF,TGTGCCAGCAGCATCCAGGCCGACAGACGCCTTAGCTATGGCTACACCTTC,TRBV7-8,NA,17,TRBJ1-2,NA
CASRSHNTDTQYF,TGTGCCAGCAGATCGCACAATACAGATACGCAGTATTTT,TRBV6-4,NA,13,TRBJ2-3,NA
CASSSRDRVTGELFF,TGTGCCAGCAGCTCCCGGGACCGGGTCACCGGGGAGCTGTTTTTT,TRBV5-5,NA,15,TRBJ2-2,NA
CASNVGGGNTGELFF,TGTGCCAGCAATGTGGGAGGGGGGAACACCGGGGAGCTGTTTTTT,TRBV6-6,NA,15,TRBJ2-2,NA
CASSPGGLVETQYF,TGTGCCAGCAGCCCGGGGGGGTTGGTGGAGACCCAGTACTTC,TRBV5-6,TRBD2,14,TRBJ2-5,NA
CASSYERFSYEQYF,TGTGCCAGCAGTTACGAGAGGTTTTCCTACGAGCAGTACTTC,TRBV6-5,NA,14,TRBJ2-7,NA
CASSSRGQGYSNQPQHF,TGTGCCAGCAGTTCGCGGGGACAGGGGTATAGCAATCAGCCCCAGCATTTT,TRBV28,TRBD1,17,TRBJ1-5,NA
CASSFSGPSSYEQYF,TGTGCCAGCAGCTTTAGCGGGCCTAGCTCCTACGAGCAGTACTTC,TRBV7-2,TRBD2,15,TRBJ2-7,NA
CASSSYRERTNEKLFF,TGCGCCAGCAGCTCCTACAGGGAGAGAACTAATGAAAAACTGTTTTTT,TRBV5-1,NA,16,TRBJ1-4,NA
CASSNGLAGVGYEQYF,TGTGCCAGCAGCAACGGACTAGCGGGAGTTGGGTACGAGCAGTACTTC,TRBV7-2,TRBD2,16,TRBJ2-7,NA
CASSESLDTLTYEQYF,TGTGCCAGCAGTGAATCTCTGGACACCCTCACCTACGAGCAGTACTTC,TRBV25-1,NA,16,TRBJ2-7,NA
CASSGGPQETQYF,TGCGCCAGCAGTGGGGGGCCCCAAGAGACCCAGTACTTC,TRBV5-1,NA,13,TRBJ2-5,NA
CASSLNRVRDF,TGTGCCAGCAGCTTAAACAGGGTTAGGGACTTC,TRBV5-8,NA,11,TRBJ2-7,once
CASSTLGITSYEQYF,TGTGCCAGCAGCACCCTAGGAATCACATCCTACGAGCAGTACTTC,TRBV27,NA,15,TRBJ2-7,NA
CASRPTGVASRGQFF,TGTGCCAGTAGACCGACGGGGGTGGCATCCCGCGGGCAGTTCTTC,TRBV19,NA,15,TRBJ2-1,NA
CATSVGLREYEQYF,TGTGCCACCAGCGTAGGACTACGGGAGTACGAGCAGTACTTC,TRBV15,NA,14,TRBJ2-7,NA
CAIRDASEDGYTF,TGTGCCATCAGGGACGCCTCCGAGGATGGCTACACCTTC,TRBV10-3,NA,13,TRBJ1-2,NA
CASSLGRGEIEQYF,TGCGCCAGCAGCTTGGGCAGGGGTGAGATTGAGCAGTACTTC,TRBV5-1,NA,14,TRBJ2-7,NA
CAIGQGNEAFF,TGTGCCATAGGACAGGGGAATGAAGCTTTCTTT,TRBV10-3,TRBD1,11,TRBJ1-1,few
CATSPGNRYGYTF,TGTGCCACCAGCCCCGGTAACCGCTATGGCTACACCTTC,TRBV15,NA,13,TRBJ1-2,NA
CASSEGHLGYTDTQYF,TGTGCCAGCAGTGAAGGGCACCTGGGCTACACAGATACGCAGTATTTT,TRBV2,NA,16,TRBJ2-3,NA
CASSRGGGSVEQYF,TGTGCCAGCAGTAGGGGTGGCGGGAGTGTCGAGCAGTACTTC,TRBV6-5,TRBD2,14,TRBJ2-7,NA
CARSSGDYHQPQHF,TGTGCCAGAAGCTCCGGGGACTACCATCAGCCCCAGCATTTT,TRBV5-3,NA,14,TRBJ1-5,NA
CASSSGQGAFF,TGTGCCAGCAGCTCGGGACAGGGAGCTTTCTTT,TRBV11-2,TRBD1,11,TRBJ1-1,NA
CASSIASGPRYF,TGTGCCAGCAGCATTGCTAGCGGCCCTAGGTATTTT,TRBV5-4,TRBD2,12,TRBJ2-3,NA
CASSSGEEQYF,TGTGCCAGCAGCTCAGGAGAGGAGCAGTACTTC,TRBV13,NA,11,TRBJ2-7,NA
CASRLAPSGTDTQYF,TGTGCCAGCAGGCTAGCGCCTAGCGGCACAGATACGCAGTATTTT,TRBV6-5,NA,15,TRBJ2-3,NA
CASSLTRVFDGYTF,TGTGCCAGCAGCCTGACAAGGGTGTTCGATGGCTACACCTTC,TRBV7-9,NA,14,TRBJ1-2,NA
CASSLSTSGNEQFF,TGTGCCAGCAGCCTGTCGACTAGCGGGAATGAGCAGTTCTTC,TRBV11-1,TRBD2,14,TRBJ2-1,NA
CASSLWPSGIYEQYF,TGTGCCAGCAGTTTATGGCCTAGCGGGATCTACGAGCAGTACTTC,TRBV27,TRBD2,15,TRBJ2-7,NA
CASSVGQGALYGYTF,TGTGCCAGCAGCGTAGGACAGGGGGCCTTATATGGCTACACCTTC,TRBV9,TRBD1,15,TRBJ1-2,NA
CASSQAVSGTGNTIYF,TGCGCCAGCAGCCAAGCCGTATCAGGGACTGGAAACACCATATATTTT,TRBV4-3,NA,16,TRBJ1-3,NA
CASSPWTGAYNEQFF,TGTGCCAGCAGCCCTTGGACAGGGGCCTACAATGAGCAGTTCTTC,TRBV7-9,TRBD1,15,TRBJ2-1,NA
CSATGTAKAFF,TGCAGTGCTACCGGGACAGCAAAAGCTTTCTTT,TRBV20-1,TRBD1,11,TRBJ1-1,few
CASSLGSTGANVLTF,TGTGCCAGCAGTTTAGGGTCGACTGGGGCCAACGTCCTGACTTTC,TRBV28,NA,15,TRBJ2-6,NA
CASSYGPEAYEQYF,TGTGCCAGCAGTTACGGGCCAGAGGCCTACGAGCAGTACTTC,TRBV6-5,NA,14,TRBJ2-7,NA
CASSIRGSRGTQYF,TGTGCCAGCAGCATTCGTGGCTCCAGGGGGACCCAGTACTTC,TRBV7-8,NA,14,TRBJ2-5,NA